The 28 T cell receptor beta chains presented below share a single source sample, sequenced in a study of blood T cell repertoires in COVID-19. This table comes from immunoSEQ multiplex PCR, and its TCRdb copy is limited to in-frame clones, with some not included. The sample includes tens of thousands of clones, over 70% of them seen just once. The sample comprised peripheral blood. Every receptor here comes from a man aged 80 or over with active or convalescent COVID-19.

Only one count was recorded for this clone. The rearrangement joins TRBV30 to TRBJ1-2; the match to TRBD1 covers 9 bases. The CDR3 extends over 15 amino acids. V dropped 3 bases and J dropped 4; count of bases not matched to a gene: 9. Germline CDR1 GTSNPN, CDR2 SVGIG (reference sequence). CDR3 sequence reads: CAWSADRGLAYGYTF. In nucleotides, the CDR3 is TGTGCCTGGAGCGCCGACAGGGGGTTGGCCTATGGCTACACCTTC.

The rearrangement links TRBV3-1 (or the pseudogene TRBV3-2) to TRBJ2-1; TRBD2 matches 10 bases. Germline loops: CDR1 LGHDT, CDR2 YNNKEL (reference sequence). The length of the CDR3 is 14 residues. V lost 0 bases, J lost 12 bases, and 5 bases stayed unmatched. CDR3 amino acids: CASSQDTSGMAQFF. CDR3 sequence (DNA): TGTGCCAGCAGCCAAGATACTAGCGGGATGGCGCAGTTCTTC.

V usage is TRBV2 and J usage is TRBJ2-5, with 8 bases identical to TRBD2. The CDR3 is made up of 16 amino acids. Per the germline V gene, CDR1 is SNHLY and CDR2 is FYNNEI. The junction had 10 bases not matched to a gene; V was cut back by 2 bases and J by 5 bases. CDR3 sequence reads: CASSEPGLVYAETQYF. The CDR3 DNA sequence: TGTGCCAGCAGTGAACCGGGACTAGTCTATGCGGAGACCCAGTACTTC.

This clone has only one observation. CDR3 nucleotide sequence: TGTGCCAGTAGTATCGGGAACACCGGGGAGCTGTTTTTT. Translating it yields CASSIGNTGELFF. This rearrangement joins TRBV19 to TRBJ2-2; D gene unclear. V was trimmed by 3 bases and J by 1 base, leaving 3 bases between them. The CDR3 is 13 residues long. Germline CDR1 and CDR2: LNHDA and SQIVND (reference sequence).

The table lists this clone with a count of one. The junction departs from germline at one end; a sequencing error may be responsible. V is TRBV7-7 and J is TRBJ2-2; D may be TRBD2 (5 bases). The CDR3 runs to 14 residues. Germline CDR1 is SSHAT and CDR2 is FNYEAQ (reference sequence). CDR3 amino acids: CASSPSRNTGELFF. The CDR3, as DNA: TGTGCTAGCAGCCCTAGCCGGAACACCGGGGAGCTGTTTTTT.

The rearrangement links TRBV4-1 to TRBJ1-2, with no clear D. CDR3 length equals 14 residues. Trimming left V 1 base short and J 4 bases short, with 10 bases between. Germline V lookup: CDR1 MGHRA, CDR2 YSYEKL. The CDR3 DNA sequence: TGCGCCAGCAGCCAAGGAGTCGAACTCTATGGCTACACCTTC. Translating it yields CASSQGVELYGYTF.

This chain connects TRBV11-2 to TRBJ2-4; D uncertain. Germline V lookup: CDR1 SGHAT, CDR2 FQNNGV. V lost 1 base and J 0 bases, leaving 4 bases between the germline ends. The length of the CDR3 is 14 residues. The DNA for the CDR3 is TGTGCCAGCAGCTTAGCGAGAGCCAAAAACATTCAGTACTTC. Encoded protein: CASSLARAKNIQYF.

The chain recombines TRBV6-6 with TRBJ2-7; TRBD1 matches 8 bases. The germline CDR1 and CDR2 sequences are MNHNY and SVGAGI (reference sequence). The V gene end was trimmed by 5 bases and the J gene end by 0 bases; junction bases not matched to a gene: 3. The CDR3 loop spans 14 amino acids. The CDR3 reads CASSLGQGSYEQYF. In DNA, the CDR3 is TGTGCCAGCAGTCTAGGACAGGGCTCCTACGAGCAGTACTTC.

A remark on this clone: The DNA is left out, because the CDR3 cannot be placed on it with certainty; the CDR3 is given as TCRdb lists it. The rearrangement uses TRBV24-1 and TRBJ1-1. In germline, CDR1 is KGHDR, CDR2 SFDVKD. The CDR3 has 14 residues if both end residues are counted. The CDR3 loop is CANFRFGTGTPDFF.

The rearrangement links TRBV24-1 to TRBJ2-7; TRBD2 aligns across 8 bases. This CDR3 is built from 16 residues. The germline V gene has CDR1 KGHDR and CDR2 SFDVKD. The trim removed 10 bases at V and 2 bases at J, leaving 15 bases unmatched. In nucleotides, the CDR3 is TGTGCCACTAGCGGGGAGGGACCTTCGAAAACCTACGAGCAGTACTTC. Protein: CATSGEGPSKTYEQYF.

The chain has TRBV10-3 and TRBJ1-3; D is unresolved. The germline gives CDR1 ENHRY, CDR2 SYGVKD. The CDR3 totals 15 residues. V was pared by 4 bases and J by 0 bases, with 10 bases between. CDR3 DNA: TGTGCCATCAGTGCCGTTGCGTCCTCTGGAAACACCATATATTTT. Its translation: CAISAVASSGNTIYF.

The V gene is TRBV29-1, the J gene TRBJ1-2, with TRBD1 matching 7 bases. CDR3 size: 14 residues. Germline V gives CDR1 SQVTM, CDR2 ANQGSEA. V shed 4 bases and J 2 bases; nucleotides not matched to a gene: 7. The CDR3: CSVAGDRVNYGYTF. Written as DNA, the CDR3 is TGCAGCGTTGCAGGAGACAGGGTAAACTATGGCTACACCTTC.

The chain recombines TRBV15 with TRBJ2-3, with 8 bases fitting TRBD2. There are 14 residues in the CDR3. V lost 10 bases to trimming and J lost 3 bases; unmatched junction nucleotides: 9. CDR1 and CDR2 from the germline V gene are LNHNV and YYDKDF (reference sequence). CDR3 sequence (DNA): TGTGCCAGCTCCCCGGGGGGGTCGACAGATACGCAGTATTTT. Translation: CASSPGGSTDTQYF.

The chain combines TRBV28 with TRBJ2-2; 9 bases map to TRBD1. The CDR3 has 15 residues. CDR1 is MDHEN and CDR2 is SYDVKM in the germline V gene. The junction had 8 bases not matched to a gene; V was cut back by 6 bases and J by 6 bases. As DNA, the CDR3 is TGTGCCAGCAGGGGAGGCGGACAGGGGTCCGGGGAGCTGTTTTTT. This encodes CASRGGGQGSGELFF.

The rearrangement links TRBV29-1 to TRBJ1-2; no clear D gene. CDR1 SQVTM and CDR2 ANQGSEA come from the germline V gene. This CDR3 has 12 amino acids. V was trimmed by 2 bases and J by 7 bases, leaving 11 bases between them. CDR3 in DNA: TGCAGCGTTGAACTGGGTGGGAGTGGCTACACCTTC. It is translated as CSVELGGSGYTF. Full variable domain (rest looked up from reference TRBV29-1 and TRBJ1-2): SAVISQKPSRDICQRGTSLTIQCQVDSQVTMMFWYRQQPGQSLTLIATANQGSEATYESGFVIDKFPISRPNLTFSTLTVSNMSPEDSSIYLCSVELGGSGYTFGSGTRLTVV.

The chain couples TRBV19 to TRBJ2-3; 12 bases agree with TRBD1. This CDR3 has 17 amino acids. V trimming: 6 bases; J trimming: 5 bases; junction bases outside the gene matches: 12. Per germline, CDR1 LNHDA and CDR2 SQIVND (reference sequence). Written as DNA, the CDR3 is TGTGCCAGTAGAGCCGGGACAGGGGGCGGTGGACAAGATACGCAGTATTTT. This translates into CASRAGTGGGGQDTQYF.

The chain employs TRBV24-1 and TRBJ2-2, with 9 bases matching TRBD1. V lost 3 bases to trimming and J lost 3 bases; unmatched junction nucleotides: 4. Per germline, CDR1 KGHDR and CDR2 SFDVKD. This CDR3 is built from 16 residues. CDR3: CATSDPRTGDTGELFF. For the CDR3, the DNA is TGTGCCACCAGTGATCCGCGGACAGGGGACACCGGGGAGCTGTTTTTT.

This chain uses TRBV7-3 with TRBJ1-6; a weak D match, TRBD1 (6 bases). Looked up from germline, CDR1 is SGHTA and CDR2 is FQGTGA. CDR3 length: 15 residues. V lost 8 bases, J lost 7 bases, and 18 bases lay in between. CDR3 coding DNA: TGTGCCAGCTCCCGAGAAGGACAGTGGAATTCACCCCTCCACTTT. Encoded protein: CASSREGQWNSPLHF.

The V gene is TRBV6-5, the J gene TRBJ2-7, with D perhaps TRBD2 (5 bases). V gave up 6 bases and J gave up 7 bases, with 16 bases separating them. The CDR3 has 13 amino acids. Germline CDR1 reads MNHEY; CDR2 reads SVGAGI. Here the CDR3 reads CASSRGPVGEQYF. The CDR3, as DNA: TGTGCCAGCAGCCGCGGGCCGGTCGGGGAGCAGTACTTC.

The chain couples TRBV28 to TRBJ1-1; D might be TRBD1 (5 bases). The V and J ends lost 6 bases and 5 bases respectively, with 13 bases between them. The CDR3 consists of 13 residues. CDR1 is MDHEN, CDR2 SYDVKM, per germline. CDR3 sequence (DNA): TGTGCCAGCAGCTGGGGCCGCAATACTGAAGCTTTCTTT. Translating gives CASSWGRNTEAFF.

This sequence joins TRBV6-5 and TRBJ1-1; TRBD1 agrees at 10 bases. The CDR3 totals 13 residues. Germline loops: CDR1 MNHEY, CDR2 SVGAGI. V was clipped by 3 bases and J by 12 bases; unmatched bases: 7. The CDR3 DNA follows: TGTGCCAGCAGTTATCAAGGACAGGGGGAAACTTTCTTT. Its translation is CASSYQGQGETFF.

V and J are TRBV3-1 (or the pseudogene TRBV3-2) and TRBJ1-1; possible D gene TRBD1, 6 bases. This CDR3 region has 16 residues. Germline-derived CDR1 and CDR2 are LGHDT and YNNKEL (reference sequence). Trimming shortened V by 1 base and J by 0 bases, and 12 bases separated the two germline ends. CDR3 sequence (DNA): TGTGCCAGCAGCCAAGCGGCCCGGACAGTGAACACTGAAGCTTTCTTT. Translation gives CASSQAARTVNTEAFF.

The V and J genes are TRBV11-2 and TRBJ2-6; D is uncertain. Germline loops: CDR1 SGHAT, CDR2 FQNNGV. The CDR3 is 14 residues long. V dropped 5 bases and J dropped 0 bases, with 5 bases sitting between them. CDR3 amino acids: CASSLGSGANVLTF. The CDR3 DNA is TGTGCCAGCAGCCTCGGCTCTGGGGCCAACGTCCTGACTTTC.

The chain has TRBV9 and TRBJ1-1; D may be TRBD1 (5 bases). V dropped 0 bases and J dropped 3 bases, with 12 bases sitting between them. The CDR3 has 15 residues. CDR1 is SGDLS and CDR2 is YYNGEE in the germline V gene. The CDR3, as DNA: TGTGCCAGCAGCGTAGACGCAGGACATTACACTGAAGCTTTCTTT. This encodes CASSVDAGHYTEAFF.

This chain links TRBV7-9 with TRBJ2-5, with D possibly matching TRBD2 (5 bases). The length of the CDR3 is 17 residues. CDR1 SEHNR and CDR2 FQNEAQ come from the germline V gene (reference sequence). V was trimmed by 5 bases and J by 5 bases, leaving 24 bases between them. The CDR3 bases are TGTGCCAGCAGCCCGGGGTTACAGTCCCTATACCCTGAGACCCAGTACTTC. This encodes CASSPGLQSLYPETQYF.

The chain couples TRBV5-1 to TRBJ2-5, with TRBD1 as a possible D gene (5 bases). This CDR3 is built from 15 residues. Germline values: CDR1 SGHRS, CDR2 YFSETQ. Trimming cost V 4 bases and J 7 bases, with 20 bases left between them. The CDR3 nucleotides read TGCGCCAGCAGCGTGGTACAGGAATCCTCCGGGACCCAGTACTTC. Residues: CASSVVQESSGTQYF.

The J gene is TRBJ1-1, the V gene TRBV29-1, with no clear D. Trimming left V 0 bases short and J 1 base short, with 9 bases between. This CDR3 has 14 residues. Per germline, CDR1 SQVTM and CDR2 ANQGSEA. CDR3 nucleotide sequence: TGCAGCGTTGAAGATCTTTCCCGGAACACTGAAGCTTTCTTT. This gives the protein CSVEDLSRNTEAFF.

V is TRBV5-1 and J is TRBJ2-1; 9 positions agree with TRBD1. In germline, CDR1 is SGHRS, CDR2 YFSETQ. V lost 2 bases, J lost 0 bases, and 3 bases stayed unmatched. There are 16 residues in the CDR3. The CDR3 here is CASSFGQGSSYNEQFF. CDR3 nucleotides: TGCGCCAGCAGCTTCGGACAGGGGAGCTCCTACAATGAGCAGTTCTTC.